A selection of T cell receptor beta chains follows, all from one sample in a study of T cell responses to AZD1222 COVID-19 vaccine. Libraries were prepared by immunoSEQ multiplex PCR; TCRdb keeps only in-frame clonotypes and omits some of them. The table has 150,000 or so clones, about 93% seen once. The source was peripheral blood, collected on day 0 of AZD1222 vaccination. All receptors derive from an adult in good health. CDR3s include the opening cysteine and the closing phenylalanine or tryptophan. A D gene is named only where the DNA matches it firmly. The size of a clone is reported for some rows only, either as once, few or many, or as a class for expanded clones.

j_call	clone_size	d_call	v_call	cdr3_nt	cdr3_aa
TRBJ1-6	.	.	TRBV28	TGTGCCTCGAGGACGGGAAATAATTCACCCCTCCACTTT	CASRTGNNSPLHF
TRBJ1-1	.	.	TRBV6-5	TGTGCCAGCAGGGACCCCCACATGAACACTGAAGCTTTCTTT	CASRDPHMNTEAFF
TRBJ2-7	.	.	TRBV7-2	TGTGCCAGCAGCTTAGCGGGGGGCTCCCCCTACGAGCAGTACTTC	CASSLAGGSPYEQYF
TRBJ1-4	.	TRBD1	TRBV2	TGTGCCAGCAGTGGACAGGGGATTAATGAAAAACTGTTTTTT	CASSGQGINEKLFF
TRBJ2-5	.	.	TRBV2	TGTGCCAGCACCGCCGATCTGAGGAGGATGAAAGAGACCCAGTACTTC	CASTADLRRMKETQYF
TRBJ2-7	.	TRBD1	TRBV12-3/TRBV12-4	TGTGCCAGCAATTTAGACAGGGCTCGCGAGCAGTACTTC	CASNLDRAREQYF
TRBJ2-1	.	.	TRBV7-9	TGTGCCAGCAGCCCACCCGGGGCGGATTCCTACAATGAGCAGTTCTTC	CASSPPGADSYNEQFF
TRBJ1-2	.	TRBD1	TRBV6-1	TGTGCCAGCAGTGAATTCCTCCGACAGGGAGGGAACTATGGCTACACCTTC	CASSEFLRQGGNYGYTF
TRBJ1-2	.	.	TRBV18	TGTGCCAGCTCACCACGGGCGGGCAGGACTAACTATGGCTACACCTTC	CASSPRAGRTNYGYTF
TRBJ1-2	.	TRBD1	TRBV27	TGTGCCAGCAATACCGGGACAGTGACAGCTAACTATGGCTACACCTTC	CASNTGTVTANYGYTF
TRBJ1-2	.	.	TRBV30	TGTGCCTGGGGAATCGGGCCTCTCAGAGGGGGCTACACCTTC	CAWGIGPLRGGYTF
TRBJ1-3	.	.	TRBV7-2	TGTGCCAGCAGCCTAAACAGGGCTGGAAACACCATATATTTT	CASSLNRAGNTIYF
TRBJ2-3	.	.	TRBV5-5	TGTGCCAGCAGGCGCGCCCCCGGGGCAGATACGCAGTATTTT	CASRRAPGADTQYF
TRBJ2-4	.	TRBD1	TRBV6-6	TGTGCCAGCAGTTCGAGACAGGGGGAGGCCAAAAACATTCAGTACTTC	CASSSRQGEAKNIQYF
TRBJ2-5	.	.	TRBV9	TGTGCCAGCAGCGTAGGCATCTCGGCGGGAGAGACCCAGTACTTC	CASSVGISAGETQYF
TRBJ2-7	.	.	TRBV7-9	TGTGCCAGCGAAGGAGCCTACGAGCAGTACTTC	CASEGAYEQYF
TRBJ2-7	.	TRBD2	TRBV28	TGTGCCAGCAGGGTAGCGGGAGGGGCCTACGAGCAGTACTTC	CASRVAGGAYEQYF
TRBJ1-6	.	.	TRBV2	TGTGCCAGCAGTGAACAACAGGGTGTTCGGTCACCCCTCCACTTT	CASSEQQGVRSPLHF
TRBJ1-2	.	TRBD1	TRBV2	TGTGCCAGCAGTGCGGACAGGGGGCTTTATGGCTACACCTTC	CASSADRGLYGYTF
TRBJ2-2	.	.	TRBV28	TGTGCCAGCAGTCCCCAACCAGGGGTGGGCGGGGAGCTGTTTTTT	CASSPQPGVGGELFF
TRBJ2-2	.	.	TRBV4-1	TGCGCCAGCAGCCAGGTACAGGCGAACACCGGGGAGCTGTTTTTT	CASSQVQANTGELFF
TRBJ1-2	.	TRBD1	TRBV27	TGTGCCAGCAGTTTAGGACAGGGCCATGGCTACACCTTC	CASSLGQGHGYTF
TRBJ1-5	.	.	TRBV5-5	TGTGCCAGCAGCTCTTACGATACAGGGCTATATGGCAATCAGCCCCAGCATTTT	CASSSYDTGLYGNQPQHF
TRBJ2-1	.	.	TRBV5-1	TGCGCCAGCACCGGTATCACCTACAATGAGCAGTTCTTC	CASTGITYNEQFF
TRBJ1-4	.	TRBD1	TRBV12-3/TRBV12-4	TGTGCCAGCAGTTTCAGGGGGGGCGAAAAACTGTTTTTT	CASSFRGGEKLFF
TRBJ2-2	.	TRBD1	TRBV6-2/TRBV6-3	TGTGCCAGCAGCCACCGGGACAGGAACACCGGGGAGCTGTTTTTT	CASSHRDRNTGELFF
TRBJ2-5	.	.	TRBV28	TGTGCCAGCAGTCACTTGAGGCAGCTAGAGACCCAGTACTTC	CASSHLRQLETQYF
TRBJ1-3	.	.	TRBV4-2	TGTGCCAGCAGCCAAATCGGACAGTCTGGAAACACCATATATTTT	CASSQIGQSGNTIYF
TRBJ1-2	.	.	TRBV11-1	TGTGCCAGCAGCTTGGGGGAGAGTGAAGATGGGGGCTACACCTTC	CASSLGESEDGGYTF
TRBJ2-7	.	TRBD2	TRBV9	TGTGCCAGCAGCGTAGCTGGGACTAGCGCGACCTACGAGCAGTACTTC	CASSVAGTSATYEQYF
TRBJ2-4	.	TRBD2	TRBV7-2	TGTGCCAGCAGCCTATCGGGACTAGCGGGGGCCAAAAACATTCAGTACTTC	CASSLSGLAGAKNIQYF
TRBJ2-1	.	.	TRBV7-2	TGTGCCAGCAGCCCCGGTCTTATTGAGCAGTTCTTC	CASSPGLIEQFF
TRBJ2-1	.	TRBD2	TRBV14	TGTGCCAGCAACCCTAGCGGGAGGGGGGTCCATGAGCAGTTCTTC	CASNPSGRGVHEQFF
TRBJ1-1	.	.	TRBV11-1	TGTGCCAGCAGCTTAGCAGGGTACACTGAAGCTTTCTTT	CASSLAGYTEAFF
TRBJ2-3	.	TRBD1	TRBV11-2	TGTGCCAGCAGCCCAATCGGGACAGCTAGCACAGATACGCAGTATTTT	CASSPIGTASTDTQYF
TRBJ1-2	.	TRBD1	TRBV3-1/TRBV3-2	TGTGCCAGCAGCCACCGACAGGGGGCTTTAATTGGCTACACCTTC	CASSHRQGALIGYTF
TRBJ2-5	.	.	TRBV7-8	TGTGCCAGCAGCGAAGACAGGCAAGAGACCCAGTACTTC	CASSEDRQETQYF
TRBJ2-6	.	TRBD1	TRBV19	TGTGCCACAATGGGACAGGGATTGGGGAGCGGGGCCAACGTCCTGACTTTC	CATMGQGLGSGANVLTF
TRBJ2-7	.	.	TRBV28	TGTGCCAGCAGTTTTGCCGACTACCCCTACGAGCAGTACTTC	CASSFADYPYEQYF
TRBJ2-2	once	TRBD1	TRBV4-1	TGCGCCAGCAGCCTCGGACAGGGGTACACCGGGGAGCTGTTTTTT	CASSLGQGYTGELFF
TRBJ1-5	.	.	TRBV19	TGTGCCAGTACCCTGACGGGGGAACTCAATCAGCCCCAGCATTTT	CASTLTGELNQPQHF
TRBJ1-6	.	TRBD1	TRBV7-3	TGTGCCAGCAGCTTAGGTAGGCGGGACAGCTCCTATAATTCACCCCTCCACTTT	CASSLGRRDSSYNSPLHF
TRBJ1-4	.	TRBD1	TRBV24-1	TGTGCCACCAGTGCTCGACCGGGACAGGGGAATGAAAAACTGTTTTTT	CATSARPGQGNEKLFF
TRBJ2-1	once	TRBD2	TRBV7-3	TGTGCCAGCAGCTTTGGCGGGGGTGGTAATGAGCAGTTCTTC	CASSFGGGGNEQFF
TRBJ2-3	.	TRBD2	TRBV7-2	TGTGCCAGCAGCCTCGGACTAGCGGGAGAGGGCGGAGATACGCAGTATTTT	CASSLGLAGEGGDTQYF
TRBJ2-7	.	.	TRBV28	TGTGCCAGCAGTCCCCGCCACGAGCAGTACTTC	CASSPRHEQYF
TRBJ2-5	.	TRBD2	TRBV28	TGTGCCAGCAGTGGGGCGGGAGTCGGGGAAGAGACCCAGTACTTC	CASSGAGVGEETQYF
TRBJ2-5	.	.	TRBV7-2	TGTGCCAGCAGCTTACAGGGGCAACGAGAGACCCAGTACTTC	CASSLQGQRETQYF
TRBJ2-1	.	.	TRBV19	TGTGCCAGTACTTTCACCCCCGAAGGCAACAATGAGCAGTTCTTC	CASTFTPEGNNEQFF
TRBJ2-1	.	.	TRBV7-9	TGTGCCAGCAGCCCAGTACTGGGGGTAGACAATGAGCAGTTCTTC	CASSPVLGVDNEQFF
TRBJ2-7	.	TRBD2	TRBV3-1/TRBV3-2	TGTGCCAGCAGCCACGGGGGGACTAGAATCTACGAGCAGTACTTC	CASSHGGTRIYEQYF
TRBJ1-3	.	.	TRBV5-1	TGCGCCAGCAGCTTGAATTACAGGACAACTGGAAACACCATATATTTT	CASSLNYRTTGNTIYF
TRBJ1-2	.	.	TRBV10-1	TGCGCCACCTCCGCGGCGTTTTCCTATGGCTACACCTTC	CATSAAFSYGYTF